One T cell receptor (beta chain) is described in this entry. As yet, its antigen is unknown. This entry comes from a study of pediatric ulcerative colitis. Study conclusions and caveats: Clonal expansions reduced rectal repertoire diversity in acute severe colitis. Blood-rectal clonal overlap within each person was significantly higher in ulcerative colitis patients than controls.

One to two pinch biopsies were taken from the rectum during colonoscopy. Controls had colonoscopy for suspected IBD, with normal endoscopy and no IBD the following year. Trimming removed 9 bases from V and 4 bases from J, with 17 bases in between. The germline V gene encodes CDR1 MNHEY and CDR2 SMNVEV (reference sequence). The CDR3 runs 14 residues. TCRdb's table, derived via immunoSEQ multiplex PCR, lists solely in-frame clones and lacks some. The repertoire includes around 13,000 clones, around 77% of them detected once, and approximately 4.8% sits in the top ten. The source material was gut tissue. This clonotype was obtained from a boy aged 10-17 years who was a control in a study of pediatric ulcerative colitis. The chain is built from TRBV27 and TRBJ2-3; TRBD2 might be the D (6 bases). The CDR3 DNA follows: TGTGCCAGTAAAACGGGACGCGGGGCAGATACGCAGTATTTT. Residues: CASKTGRGADTQYF.